A single TCR beta chain is shown here with its context. Its cognate antigen is unknown. Vbeta (60) and Jbeta (13) primers were used in the PCR. TCRdb's table, derived via immunoSEQ multiplex PCR, lists solely in-frame clones and lacks some. Counted here are roughly 100,000 clones, 76% occurring once; the ten biggest clones make up 7.5% to 9%. This entry comes from a study of cytomegalovirus exposure and HLA in healthy donors. Findings and caveats of the study: Overall, roughly 170 TCR beta chains were annotated as cytomegalovirus-associated. What TCR beta sequences reportedly achieved was accurate prediction of HLA-A and HLA-B alleles in most subjects.

While unrecorded immune exposures were likely, the donors were nominally healthy when sampled. V lost 8 bases and J lost 6, with 16 bases in between. CDR1 is LNHDA, CDR2 SQIVND, per germline (reference sequence). The CDR3 length is 14 residues. The V and J genes are TRBV19 and TRBJ2-2; no firm D call. The sequenced material came from PBMCs. The clonotype was recovered from a middle-aged man in good health and CMV-seropositive. Written as DNA, the CDR3 is TGTGCCAGTTGTCCCTGGGTAAGCGCCGGGGAGCTGTTTTTT. Amino acid sequence: CASCPWVSAGELFF.